The clone carrying this T cell receptor (beta chain) was detected ten times or more. Its antigen is unidentified. Volunteers from a blood bank in Maryland, USA, made up the healthy controls. PBMCs numbering 2 million and stored at -80 C yielded the unsorted libraries. The V and J ends lost 1 base and 2 bases respectively, with 8 bases between them. CDR3 size: 14 residues. Germline CDR1 LGHDT, CDR2 YNNKEL (reference sequence). The authors produced cDNA by 5'RACE using 10-nucleotide random UMIs. TCRdb recomputed calls from the 5' RACE reads with MiXCR, one row per CDR3 protein. The table has roughly 28,000 distinct CDR3 sequences, approximately 12% seen once. The data originate from a study of neurological immune-mediated disorders. Study findings and constraints: None of the CDR3 amino acid sequences found in expanded clones was shared across subjects. This suggests that the TCR-beta repertoires were private in all groups.

The chain combines TRBV3-1 with TRBJ1-1, with D hard to call. The TCR originated in a man aged 55 to 70 in good health. The sample comprised PBMCs. The CDR3 loop is CASSQGYFNTEAFF. The CDR3 DNA follows: TGTGCCAGCAGCCAAGGATACTTTAACACTGAAGCTTTCTTT. The full variable domain, with the rest looked up from reference TRBV3-1 and TRBJ1-1, is DTAVSQTPKYLVTQMGNDKSIKCEQNLGHDTMYWYKQDSKKFLKIMFSYNNKELIINETVPNRFSPKSPDKAHLNLHINSLELGDSAVYFCASSQGYFNTEAFFGQGTRLTVV.